This T cell receptor (beta chain) was sequenced in a study of cytomegalovirus exposure and HLA in healthy donors. About the research overall: It was reported in a later analysis that the same platform had been used for the 120 or so validation repertoires as for the approximately 730 first-cohort repertoires. Broader study findings: It was 164 TCR beta chains that were listed as cytomegalovirus-associated.

Details on this clone: Its antigen is undetermined.

V gave up 1 base and J gave up 2 bases, with 9 bases separating them. In germline, CDR1 is MDHEN, CDR2 SYDVKM. CDR3 length: 14 amino acids. Libraries were prepared by immunoSEQ multiplex PCR; TCRdb keeps only in-frame clonotypes and omits some of them. The sample yields some 200,000 clones, 84% seen once. Input material: PBMCs. The V gene is TRBV28, the J gene TRBJ2-7; D possibly corresponds to TRBD2 (5 bases). This sequence originates from a woman in her twenties or thirties in good health and CMV-seropositive. The CDR3 sequence is CASSLFEGTYEQYF. CDR3 bases: TGTGCCAGCAGTTTATTCGAGGGAACCTACGAGCAGTACTTC. Based on the CDR3 plus reference TRBV28 and TRBJ2-7, the full variable domain is DVKVTQSSRYLVKRTGEKVFLECVQDMDHENMFWYRQDPGLGLRLIYFSYDVKMKEKGDIPEGYSVSREKKERFSLILESASTNQTSMYLCASSLFEGTYEQYFGPGTRLTVT.